A single sample gave rise to the 32 T cell receptor beta chains below, sequenced in a study of shared clonotypes between healthy human individuals. Selected positively for CCR7 and CD45RO-negative, naive CD8 cells excluded terminally differentiated effector memory CD45RA+ cells. Clones were read by immunoSEQ multiplex PCR, and TCRdb kept only the in-frame ones, dropping some. The sample records approximately 840,000 clones, roughly 96% being singletons. The sequencing sample was made of naive CD8+ T cells sorted from blood. The receptors come from a man between 25 and 39 years old in good health.

V and J are TRBV28 and TRBJ2-7, with D perhaps matching TRBD1 (6 bases). V gave up 2 bases and J gave up 7 bases, with 12 bases separating them. Germline V gene sequence: CDR1 MDHEN, CDR2 SYDVKM. The CDR3 consists of 13 residues. The CDR3 DNA reads TGTGCCAGCAGTTTAACAGGGAGAAGGGAGCAGTACTTC. It specifies CASSLTGRREQYF.

The V call is TRBV19, the J call TRBJ2-1; 9 positions agree with TRBD2. The CDR3 extends over 15 amino acids. J gave up 7 bases and V 1 base, and 5 bases lay outside the gene matches. Looked up from germline, CDR1 is LNHDA and CDR2 is SQIVND (reference sequence). The CDR3 loop reads CASSIAAGGLNEQFF. DNA for the CDR3: TGTGCCAGTAGTATAGCGGCGGGAGGGCTTAATGAGCAGTTCTTC.

V gene TRBV29-1 combines with J gene TRBJ1-1, with 8 nucleotides matching TRBD1. This CDR3 comprises 16 residues. Per germline, CDR1 SQVTM and CDR2 ANQGSEA. With 3 bases clipped from V and 2 bases from J, the junction kept 11 bases outside the gene matches. CDR3 coding DNA: TGCAGCGTTGAGGAGCAGGGGGCTTCTATTAACACTGAAGCTTTCTTT. It codes for CSVEEQGASINTEAFF. The full variable domain, with the rest looked up from reference TRBV29-1 and TRBJ1-1, is SAVISQKPSRDICQRGTSLTIQCQVDSQVTMMFWYRQQPGQSLTLIATANQGSEATYESGFVIDKFPISRPNLTFSTLTVSNMSPEDSSIYLCSVEEQGASINTEAFFGQGTRLTVV.

The chain couples TRBV4-1 to TRBJ2-7; D not resolved. This CDR3 is 14 amino acids long. V shed 0 bases and J shed 3 bases, with 9 bases lying between them. Germline assignment: CDR1 MGHRA and CDR2 YSYEKL. The CDR3 protein is CASSQERYGYEQYF. CDR3 in DNA: TGCGCCAGCAGCCAAGAGAGGTATGGCTACGAGCAGTACTTC.

The gene calls are TRBV6-5 and TRBJ2-7; possible D gene TRBD2, 7 bases. Trimming took 0 bases from V and 6 from J, leaving 9 bases between them. The CDR3 contains 13 residues. Germline V gives CDR1 MNHEY, CDR2 SVGAGI. In nucleotides, the CDR3 is TGTGCCAGCAGTTACTCGAGGGGGGGCGAGCAGTACTTC. This encodes CASSYSRGGEQYF.

V is TRBV15 and J is TRBJ1-1, with a tentative D call TRBD1 (5 bases). The CDR3 contains 16 residues. V was cut by 3 bases and J by 1 base, with 15 bases left in between. Germline CDR1 is LNHNV and CDR2 is YYDKDF (reference sequence). In DNA, the CDR3 is TGTGCCACCAGCAGTGAGAAAGGGACGGCGAACACTGAAGCTTTCTTT. Residues: CATSSEKGTANTEAFF. The variable domain in full, with the rest retrieved from reference TRBV15 and TRBJ1-1, is DAMVIQNPRYQVTQFGKPVTLSCSQTLNHNVMYWYQQKSSQAPKLLFHYYDKDFNNEADTPDNFQSRRPNTSFCFLDIRSPGLGDTAMYLCATSSEKGTANTEAFFGQGTRLTVV.

J is TRBJ2-5 and V is TRBV15, with 10 bases fitting TRBD2. Germline-derived CDR1 and CDR2 are LNHNV and YYDKDF (reference sequence). Trimming took 0 bases from V and 5 from J; bases not matched to a gene: 6. This CDR3 region has 16 residues. The CDR3 nucleotides are TGTGCCACCAGCAGAGATCTCGGTAGCGGGAGGGAGACCCAGTACTTC. Protein product: CATSRDLGSGRETQYF.

The chain has TRBV10-2 and TRBJ2-2; perhaps TRBD2 as D (5 bases). Germline V CDR1 and CDR2: WSHSY, SAAADI. V lost 2 bases and J 6 bases, leaving 13 bases between the germline ends. CDR3 length equals 15 residues. CDR3 sequence reads: CASSEISGLAGELFF. The CDR3 DNA follows: TGCGCCAGCAGTGAGATTTCGGGGTTGGCCGGGGAGCTGTTTTTT.

The chain links TRBV7-9 to TRBJ2-7, with D possibly matching TRBD1 (5 bases). Trimming left V 5 bases short and J 2 bases short, with 19 bases between. The CDR3 totals 16 residues. CDR1 is SEHNR, CDR2 FQNEAQ, per germline (reference sequence). CDR3 in amino acids: CASSIITGPLAYEQYF. The CDR3 DNA sequence: TGTGCCAGCAGCATCATCACAGGACCTTTGGCCTACGAGCAGTACTTC.

CDR3 in DNA: TGCAGCGTTGAATTGGTAGGACAGAAAAGCTCCTACGAGCAGTACTTC. The encoded protein is CSVELVGQKSSYEQYF. The rearrangement joins TRBV29-1 to TRBJ2-7, with D possibly being TRBD1 (6 bases). V dropped 2 bases and J dropped 0 bases, with 17 bases sitting between them. CDR1 and CDR2 (germline): SQVTM, ANQGSEA. The length of the CDR3 is 16 residues.

This sequence joins TRBV29-1 and TRBJ2-1, with a possible D match to TRBD2 (7 bases). The CDR3 sequence is 12 residues long. The V and J ends lost 4 bases and 6 bases respectively, with 10 bases between them. Germline CDR1 SQVTM, CDR2 ANQGSEA. The CDR3 coding sequence is TGCAGCGTTGTCGCGGGGGCCAATGAGCAGTTCTTC. This gives the protein CSVVAGANEQFF.

The chain uses TRBV29-1 and TRBJ2-6; D is possibly TRBD1 (6 bases). The CDR3 consists of 16 residues. Trimming removed 5 bases from V and 3 bases from J, with 17 bases in between. The germline V gene encodes CDR1 SQVTM and CDR2 ANQGSEA. The CDR3 nucleotides are TGCAGCGTTTTGGGGTGGGGGACAAGTGGGGCCAACGTCCTGACTTTC. Amino acid sequence: CSVLGWGTSGANVLTF.

This chain links TRBV7-6 with TRBJ2-3, with TRBD1 identical over 7 bases. With 1 base clipped from V and 2 bases from J, the junction kept 3 bases outside the gene matches. The CDR3 contains 15 residues. The germline V gene has CDR1 SGHVS and CDR2 FNYEAQ. The CDR3, as DNA: TGTGCCAGCAGCTTAGTTCAGGGGGTCACAGATACGCAGTATTTT. Its protein product is CASSLVQGVTDTQYF.

The rearrangement joins TRBV27 to TRBJ2-1, with D possibly matching TRBD2 (6 bases). Trimming removed 5 bases at V and 8 bases at J, with 19 bases between. The CDR3 is 15 amino acids. Germline CDR1 MNHEY, CDR2 SMNVEV (reference sequence). The CDR3 protein is CASSLLRGKRDEQFF. DNA of the CDR3: TGTGCCAGCAGTCTCTTGAGGGGAAAGCGGGATGAGCAGTTCTTC.

V usage is TRBV19 and J usage is TRBJ2-7; D is perhaps TRBD1 (6 bases). The germline CDR1 and CDR2 sequences are LNHDA and SQIVND (reference sequence). Between the trimmed V and J ends, which lost 1 base and 3 bases, there was a span of 13 bases. The CDR3 is 15 residues long. In nucleotides, the CDR3 is TGTGCCAGTAGTATAGTATCAGGACAGAACTACGAGCAGTACTTC. Residues: CASSIVSGQNYEQYF.

The gene calls are TRBV29-1 and TRBJ2-1; D perhaps matches TRBD2 (5 bases). The germline CDR1 and CDR2 sequences are SQVTM and ANQGSEA. V was cut by 8 bases and J by 1 base, with 18 bases left in between. This CDR3 contains 15 residues. The CDR3 DNA reads as TGCAGCATCACCCCCCTCCTAGCTTCCTACAATGAGCAGTTCTTC. It specifies CSITPLLASYNEQFF.

CDR3 region: CAWGTGVLLSNQPQHF. In DNA, the CDR3 is TGTGCATGGGGGACAGGGGTCCTTCTTAGCAATCAGCCCCAGCATTTT. V is TRBV5-6 and J is TRBJ1-5; TRBD1 aligns across 10 bases. The CDR3 sequence is 16 residues long. Looked up from germline, CDR1 is SGHDT and CDR2 is YYEEEE.

The gene calls are TRBV7-9 and TRBJ2-7, with D possibly called TRBD1 or TRBD2 (6 bases each). Germline V gives CDR1 SEHNR, CDR2 FQNEAQ (reference sequence). V shed 5 bases and J shed 2 bases, with 13 bases lying between them. CDR3 length: 14 residues. CDR3 protein: CASSGGTRAYEQYF. The CDR3 nucleotides are TGTGCCAGCAGCGGAGGGACACGGGCCTACGAGCAGTACTTC.

The V and J genes are TRBV27 and TRBJ2-7; D is unresolved. Germline lookup yields CDR1 MNHEY and CDR2 SMNVEV (reference sequence). The CDR3 contains 13 residues. Trimming stripped 1 base from V and 7 bases from J, with 11 bases between. CDR3 protein: CASSLWLNGEQYF. DNA for the CDR3: TGTGCCAGCAGTTTATGGCTTAACGGGGAGCAGTACTTC.

This chain uses TRBV4-1 with TRBJ2-1, with 9 bases aligning to TRBD2. Germline assignment: CDR1 MGHRA and CDR2 YSYEKL. CDR3 size: 13 residues. The V and J ends lost 3 bases and 9 bases, in that order; junction bases with no gene match: 3. For the CDR3, the DNA is TGCGCCAGCAGCCATAGCGGGAGCGTTGAGCAGTTCTTC. It yields the protein CASSHSGSVEQFF.

The chain uses TRBV28 and TRBJ2-7, with 10 bases that match TRBD1. CDR1 and CDR2 from the germline V gene are MDHEN and SYDVKM. The CDR3 extends over 14 amino acids. V lost 4 bases and J lost 5; bases outside the gene matches: 5. Here the CDR3 reads CASSSWTGGNEQYF. The CDR3 coding sequence is TGTGCCAGCAGTTCATGGACAGGGGGGAACGAGCAGTACTTC.

The chain has TRBV4-1 and TRBJ2-1; D gene ambiguous. The ends were cut back, 9 bases at V and 6 bases at J, with 21 bases in the middle. Germline assignment: CDR1 MGHRA and CDR2 YSYEKL. The CDR3 has 15 amino acids. The CDR3 region has the DNA TGCGCCAGTAAAAATACCCTGAGTGGGATCAATGAGCAGTTCTTC. This gives the protein CASKNTLSGINEQFF.

V gene TRBV28 combines with J gene TRBJ1-5, with D possibly being TRBD1 (6 bases). V lost 3 bases and J lost 2, with 20 bases in between. The length of the CDR3 is 18 residues. From germline, CDR1 is MDHEN and CDR2 SYDVKM. The CDR3 bases are TGTGCCAGCAGTTTTGAGGTATCGGACAGTTCGGGCAATCAGCCCCAGCATTTT. It yields the protein CASSFEVSDSSGNQPQHF.

This clone turned up a few times. This chain joins TRBV29-1 and TRBJ2-7; D ambiguous. Trimming left V 4 bases short and J 4 bases short, with 11 bases between. The germline CDR1 and CDR2 sequences are SQVTM and ANQGSEA. The CDR3 consists of 12 residues. CDR3 protein: CSVATEYYEQYF. The CDR3 DNA sequence: TGCAGCGTTGCAACGGAGTATTACGAGCAGTACTTC.

As concerns this clone: The same CDR3 also results from other DNA sequences found in this sample. The genes are TRBV9 and TRBJ2-7, with 7 bases lining up with TRBD1. J lost 5 bases, V lost 3 bases, and 2 bases had no gene match. The CDR3 spans 12 residues. Germline V gene data show CDR1 as SGDLS and CDR2 as YYNGEE. CDR3 sequence: CASSGQGDEQYF. DNA for the CDR3: TGTGCCAGCAGCGGACAGGGAGACGAGCAGTACTTC.

This chain joins TRBV13 and TRBJ2-7; D is perhaps TRBD2 (5 bases). V dropped 4 bases and J dropped 7 bases, with 11 bases sitting between them. CDR1 is PRHDT and CDR2 is FYEKMQ in the germline V gene (reference sequence). The CDR3 covers 12 residues. The CDR3 spells CASSWSGSEQYF. The DNA of the CDR3 is TGTGCCAGCAGCTGGTCGGGGTCAGAGCAGTACTTC.

This chain links TRBV27 with TRBJ2-1; TRBD2 might be the D (6 bases). V dropped 4 bases and J dropped 1 base, with 17 bases sitting between them. The CDR3 has 17 residues. Germline-derived CDR1 and CDR2 are MNHEY and SMNVEV (reference sequence). CDR3 DNA sequence: TGTGCCAGCAGTTCCATTCAGGGCGGGGCATCCTACAATGAGCAGTTCTTC. It codes for CASSSIQGGASYNEQFF.

This chain connects TRBV4-1 to TRBJ2-5; TRBD1 aligns across 7 bases. Unmatched junction bases numbered 11, after V lost 6 bases and J lost 1 base. CDR3 length: 16 residues. Per germline, CDR1 MGHRA and CDR2 YSYEKL. The CDR3 DNA reads as TGCGCCAGCAGGTCGACCACAGGGGCACTCCAAGAGACCCAGTACTTC. Translating it yields CASRSTTGALQETQYF.

V is TRBV4-1 and J is TRBJ1-1; 9 bases fit TRBD1. The CDR3 sequence is 14 residues long. J gave up 5 bases and V 5 bases, and 6 bases lay outside the gene matches. Germline V lookup: CDR1 MGHRA, CDR2 YSYEKL. The CDR3 spells CASSARQGVTEAFF. The CDR3 region has the DNA TGCGCCAGCAGCGCCCGACAGGGGGTGACTGAAGCTTTCTTT.

The chain is built from TRBV7-3 and TRBJ2-2; D could derive from TRBD1 or TRBD2 (5 bases each). The V end lost 2 bases, the J end lost 7 bases, and 8 bases lay between the germline ends. Looked up from germline, CDR1 is SGHTA and CDR2 is FQGTGA. The CDR3 runs 13 residues. This chain's CDR3 is CASSLPGLGELFF. The CDR3 DNA is TGTGCCAGCAGCTTACCGGGGCTCGGGGAGCTGTTTTTT.

In DNA form, the CDR3 reads TGTGCCAGCAGTTACAGGGGACAGGGTAATGGCTACACCTTC. This codes for CASSYRGQGNGYTF. The V gene is TRBV27, the J gene TRBJ1-2, with 9 bases aligning to TRBD1. CDR1 is MNHEY, CDR2 SMNVEV, per germline (reference sequence). The CDR3 extends over 14 amino acids. Losses at the gene ends were 4 bases for V and 6 bases for J; bases not matched to a gene: 6.

The CDR3 bases are TGTGCCAGCAGCTTGTCCGGGACAAGCTACGAGCAGTACTTC. It yields the protein CASSLSGTSYEQYF. The gene calls are TRBV7-8 and TRBJ2-7; the D gene is possibly TRBD1 (6 bases). Trimming took off 3 bases at V and 3 bases at J, with 12 bases between the two ends. This CDR3 spans 14 amino acids. Germline V gene sequence: CDR1 SGHVS, CDR2 FQNEAQ.